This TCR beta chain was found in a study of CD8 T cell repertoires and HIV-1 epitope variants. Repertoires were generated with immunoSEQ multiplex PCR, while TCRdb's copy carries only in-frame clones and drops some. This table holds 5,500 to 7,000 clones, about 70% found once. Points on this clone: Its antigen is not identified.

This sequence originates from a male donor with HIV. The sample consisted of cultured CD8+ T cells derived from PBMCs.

This CDR3 reads CASSVGSYNSPLHF. The DNA for the CDR3 is TGTGCCAGCAGCGTTGGTTCCTATAATTCACCCCTCCACTTT. The J gene is TRBJ1-6, the V gene TRBV9; unclear D gene. The germline V and J ends were trimmed by 2 bases and 1 base, with 4 bases remaining between them. This CDR3 is 14 amino acids long. Germline V CDR1 and CDR2: SGDLS, YYNGEE.